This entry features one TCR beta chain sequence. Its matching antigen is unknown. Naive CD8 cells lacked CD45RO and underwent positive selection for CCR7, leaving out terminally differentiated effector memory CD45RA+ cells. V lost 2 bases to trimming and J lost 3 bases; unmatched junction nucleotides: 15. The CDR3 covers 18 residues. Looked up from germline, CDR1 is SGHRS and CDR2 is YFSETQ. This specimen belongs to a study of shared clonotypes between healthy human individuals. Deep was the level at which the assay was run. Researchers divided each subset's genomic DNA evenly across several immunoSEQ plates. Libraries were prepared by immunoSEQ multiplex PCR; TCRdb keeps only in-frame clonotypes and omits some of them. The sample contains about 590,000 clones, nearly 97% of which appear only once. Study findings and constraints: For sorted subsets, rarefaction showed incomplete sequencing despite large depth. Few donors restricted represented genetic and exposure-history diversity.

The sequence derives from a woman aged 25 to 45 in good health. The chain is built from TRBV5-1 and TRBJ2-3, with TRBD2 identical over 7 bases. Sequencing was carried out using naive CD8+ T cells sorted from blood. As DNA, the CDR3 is TGCGCCAGCAGCTTAGAGGAGCTAGCGGCGGAGGGAACAGATACGCAGTATTTT. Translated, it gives CASSLEELAAEGTDTQYF.